The 8 T cell receptor beta chains reported below all come from one sample, sequenced in a study of T cell responses to AZD1222 COVID-19 vaccine. Assay used: immunoSEQ multiplex PCR; TCRdb lists only in-frame clones, some missing. Of 100,000 to 150,000 clones listed, about 90% are singletons. The sample was peripheral blood, taken 28 days after the second AZD1222 dose. These receptors all come from an adult who received the AZD1222 COVID-19 vaccine.

The chain couples TRBV27 to TRBJ1-6; D call uncertain. V gave up 6 bases and J gave up 3 bases, with 6 bases separating them. Germline V lookup: CDR1 MNHEY, CDR2 SMNVEV (reference sequence). This CDR3 comprises 13 residues. CDR3 sequence reads: CASSAVYNSPLHF. The CDR3 region has the DNA TGTGCCAGCAGCGCAGTCTATAATTCACCCCTCCACTTT.

Notes on this clone: The junction departs from the called germline gene at one end, perhaps through a read error. The chain recombines TRBV27 with TRBJ1-4; D is ambiguous. Germline values: CDR1 MNHEY, CDR2 SMNVEV (reference sequence). The CDR3 consists of 13 residues. The DNA of the CDR3 is TGTGCCAGCAGTCTATCAACTAATGAAAAACTGTTTTTT. It encodes CASSLSTNEKLFF.

The chain couples TRBV25-1 to TRBJ1-2, with D tentatively TRBD1 (6 bases). Per the germline V gene, CDR1 is MGHDK and CDR2 is SYGVNS. V was clipped by 2 bases and J by 4 bases, with 11 bases between them. The CDR3 contains 14 residues. CDR3 loop: CASSEQGFGYGYTF. In DNA, the CDR3 is TGTGCCAGCAGTGAACAGGGGTTCGGCTATGGCTACACCTTC.

In its sample, this clone was seen once. This chain's CDR3 is CASSIAGLALYNEQFF. The CDR3 nucleotides are TGTGCCAGTAGTATCGCTGGGCTAGCACTTTACAATGAGCAGTTCTTC. This chain connects TRBV19 to TRBJ2-1; weak D call: TRBD2 (5 bases). Deletions cut 3 bases from V and 4 bases from J, with 16 bases between. The CDR3 spans 16 residues. Germline values: CDR1 LNHDA, CDR2 SQIVND (reference sequence).

The chain combines TRBV15 with TRBJ1-2, with D hard to call. The germline V and J ends were trimmed by 0 bases and 6 bases, with 14 bases remaining between them. The CDR3 runs to 15 residues. Per germline, CDR1 LNHNV and CDR2 YYDKDF (reference sequence). CDR3 protein: CATSRDRIVTNGYTF. The CDR3 DNA reads as TGTGCCACCAGCAGAGATCGGATTGTGACAAATGGCTACACCTTC.

This chain uses TRBV15 with TRBJ1-4; 8 bases map to TRBD1. Per germline, CDR1 LNHNV and CDR2 YYDKDF (reference sequence). This CDR3 has 17 residues. Trimming took 0 bases from V and 3 from J; bases not matched to a gene: 6. The CDR3 bases are TGTGCCACCAGCAGAGATTGGGACAGGACGTCTAATGAAAAACTGTTTTTT. Residues: CATSRDWDRTSNEKLFF.

This clone was found once. The V gene is TRBV7-2, the J gene TRBJ2-5; the match to TRBD2 covers 10 bases. This CDR3 has 18 residues. Looked up from germline, CDR1 is SGHTA and CDR2 is FQGNSA. V was pared by 2 bases and J by 1 base, with 10 bases of the junction left unmatched. CDR3 bases: TGTGCCAGCAGCTTATGGGCTAGCGGGGGAGGATTCCAAGAGACCCAGTACTTC. It codes for CASSLWASGGGFQETQYF.

The CDR3 sequence is CASSQTLTGELFF. In DNA form, the CDR3 reads TGCGCCAGCAGCCAGACATTGACCGGGGAGCTGTTTTTT. This chain uses TRBV4-1 with TRBJ2-2; D is ambiguous. The CDR3 totals 13 residues. Per the germline V gene, CDR1 is MGHRA and CDR2 is YSYEKL. V was pared by 3 bases and J by 5 bases, with 7 bases between.